The clone carrying this T cell receptor beta chain came up many times. The target antigen is unknown. The source of the sample is a study of identical twins. Study findings and constraints: For cord blood, abundant beta clonotypes had fewer insertions, unlike memory repertoires, which showed none. Recombination models fit unrelated individuals' TCR alpha sharing but underestimated twins'.

A universal primer site came from template switching; cDNA carried unique molecular identifiers. TCRdb processed the 5' RACE reads anew with MiXCR; each CDR3 protein has one entry. The table records approximately 890,000 distinct CDR3 sequences, 12% of them present only once. This same sample was also part of a study on yellow fever vaccine responses in identical twins. That work states: Twins reportedly had a vaccine T cell response that seemed partly convergent, partly personalized.

The sample consisted of PBMCs. This receptor was taken from a woman between 18 and 30 years old in good health.

This CDR3 reads CASSLAPGRGDYGYTF. The CDR3 DNA reads TGTGCCAGCAGCTTGGCCCCTGGCAGGGGAGACTATGGCTACACCTTC. This sequence joins TRBV5-5 and TRBJ1-2, with D possibly being TRBD1 (6 bases). CDR3 length equals 16 residues. In germline, CDR1 is SGHKS, CDR2 YYEKEE (reference sequence). Trimming removed 0 bases from V and 3 bases from J, with 15 bases in between.